A single sample is the source of the 17 T cell receptor beta chains below, sequenced in a study of graft-versus-host responses after intestinal transplantation. The assay was immunoSEQ multiplex PCR, and TCRdb's table has in-frame clones only and misses some. The data show under 20,000 clones, with 86% seen just once and around half held by the top ten. Here the sequenced sample was bone marrow, taken roughly 130 days after transplant. Source of these receptors: a human patient who received an intestinal transplant, so some T cells may come from the graft donor.

This clone came up a few times. Other DNA sequences from this sample encode an identical CDR3 as well. CDR3 residues: CASSSPGTGGGSDYGYTF. In DNA form, the CDR3 reads TGCGCCAGCAGCTCCCCCGGGACAGGGGGGGGATCGGACTATGGCTACACCTTC. The genes are TRBV5-1 and TRBJ1-2, with 11 bases aligning to TRBD1. The CDR3 runs 18 residues. Trimming took 3 bases from V and 3 from J; bases not matched to a gene: 13. Germline V CDR1 and CDR2: SGHRS, YFSETQ.

This clone was counted a few times. This CDR3 is CASSLRGTVNTEAFF. The CDR3 DNA follows: TGTGCCAGCAGCTTAAGGGGGACAGTGAACACTGAAGCTTTCTTT. The chain is built from TRBV7-9 and TRBJ1-1, with 7 bases identical to TRBD1. Germline V CDR1 and CDR2: SEHNR, FQNEAQ (reference sequence). The trim removed 2 bases at V and 0 bases at J, leaving 3 bases unmatched. CDR3 length: 15 residues. Using reference TRBV7-9 and TRBJ1-1 for the parts outside the CDR3, the full variable domain is DTGVSQNPRHKITKRGQNVTFRCDPISEHNRLYWYRQTLGQGPEFLTYFQNEAQLEKSRLLSDRFSAERPKGSFSTLEIQRTEQGDSAMYLCASSLRGTVNTEAFFGQGTRLTVV.

The genes are TRBV19 and TRBJ2-1, with D possibly matching TRBD2 (5 bases). The germline CDR1 and CDR2 sequences are LNHDA and SQIVND (reference sequence). The CDR3 runs 14 residues. Trimming removed 5 bases from V and 6 bases from J, with 14 bases in between. CDR3 sequence reads: CASSPSGGSNEQFF. The CDR3 DNA follows: TGTGCCAGTAGTCCCTCGGGTGGGAGCAATGAGCAGTTCTTC.

V gene TRBV11-1 combines with J gene TRBJ2-1; a weak D match, TRBD2 (6 bases). V was shortened by 2 bases and J by 0 bases, with 14 bases between the two germline ends. Germline CDR1 is SGHAT and CDR2 is FQDESV (reference sequence). The CDR3 loop spans 17 amino acids. The CDR3 sequence is CASSLYTSRSSYNEQFF. CDR3 bases: TGTGCCAGCAGCTTATACACTAGCAGGAGCTCCTACAATGAGCAGTTCTTC.

The chain recombines TRBV5-1 with TRBJ1-4; D is unresolved. This CDR3 region has 15 residues. Trimming pared 4 bases from V and 0 bases from J, leaving 10 bases between. Germline loops: CDR1 SGHRS, CDR2 YFSETQ. The CDR3 is CASSPGGTTNEKLFF. CDR3 bases: TGCGCCAGCAGCCCTGGCGGGACAACTAATGAAAAACTGTTTTTT.

This clone was seen a handful of times. The gene calls are TRBV14 and TRBJ2-7, with a possible D match to TRBD2 (5 bases). Germline CDR1 is SGHDN and CDR2 is FVKESK. V lost 4 bases to trimming and J lost 9 bases, with 19 bases between them. This CDR3 is 14 amino acids long. The CDR3 is CASSPTFRGGGQYF. The CDR3 DNA reads as TGTGCCAGCAGCCCTACTTTTCGAGGCGGAGGGCAGTACTTC.

The chain uses TRBV25-1 and TRBJ1-6; TRBD1 is a possible D gene (5 bases). The CDR3 is 13 residues long. The germline gives CDR1 MGHDK, CDR2 SYGVNS. Trimming took off 4 bases at V and 9 bases at J, with 10 bases between the two ends. The CDR3 region is CASSGAGTSPLHF. CDR3 nucleotides: TGTGCCAGCAGTGGGGCAGGGACTTCACCCCTCCACTTT.

This clone was recorded a few times. V and J are TRBV6-1 and TRBJ2-7; 7 bases match TRBD1. The CDR3 contains 14 residues. The V and J ends lost 6 bases and 2 bases, in that order; junction bases with no gene match: 7. The germline V gene has CDR1 MNHNS and CDR2 SASEGT. CDR3 nucleotide sequence: TGTGCCAGCAGACCGACAGGGCCCCCCTACGAGCAGTACTTC. It codes for CASRPTGPPYEQYF.

This rearrangement joins TRBV9 to TRBJ2-5, with D perhaps being TRBD1 or TRBD2 (7 bases each). The end of the DNA is better explained by TRBJ2-7, so the J call may be wrong. CDR1 is SGDLS and CDR2 is YYNGEE in the germline V gene. This CDR3 region has 16 residues. CDR3 in DNA: TGTGCCAGCAGCTCAGGGGGGCGGGGGAGACCCTACGAGCAGTACTTC. Translated: CASSSGGRGRPYEQYF.

This clone was seen just once. The chain couples TRBV11-2 to TRBJ1-2, with D possibly TRBD1 on 6 matching bases. Looked up from germline, CDR1 is SGHAT and CDR2 is FQNNGV. V lost 4 bases and J 3 bases, leaving 21 bases between the germline ends. The CDR3 extends over 17 amino acids. CDR3 nucleotide sequence: TGTGCCAGCAGCTGGGGGCTGGGTCAGGGAGCTGACTATGGCTACACCTTC. It codes for CASSWGLGQGADYGYTF.

The V call is TRBV4-1, the J call TRBJ2-3, with D unclear. Trimming took off 1 base at V and 3 bases at J, with 5 bases between the two ends. The germline V gene encodes CDR1 MGHRA and CDR2 YSYEKL. The CDR3 is made up of 13 amino acids. For the CDR3, the DNA is TGCGCCAGCAGCCAAGTGGATACAGATACGCAGTATTTT. Its protein is CASSQVDTDTQYF.

This clone appeared once. The chain has TRBV27 and TRBJ2-1; 7 nucleotides match TRBD2. This CDR3 comprises 16 residues. Looked up from germline, CDR1 is MNHEY and CDR2 is SMNVEV (reference sequence). Trimming removed 2 bases from V and 2 bases from J; junction bases left unmatched: 6. CDR3: CASSLTAGSTYNEQFF. In nucleotides, the CDR3 is TGTGCCAGCAGTTTAACAGCGGGGTCAACCTACAATGAGCAGTTCTTC.

J is TRBJ1-4 and V is TRBV5-5, with D unclear. CDR3 length: 14 amino acids. V was trimmed by 6 bases and J by 0 bases, leaving 9 bases between them. In germline, CDR1 is SGHKS, CDR2 YYEKEE (reference sequence). The DNA for the CDR3 is TGTGCCAGCAACTTTGACACAACTAATGAAAAACTGTTTTTT. The encoded protein is CASNFDTTNEKLFF. The variable domain in full, completed from reference TRBV5-5 and TRBJ1-4, reads DAGVTQSPTHLIKTRGQQVTLRCSPISGHKSVSWYQQVLGQGPQFIFQYYEKEERGRGNFPDRFSARQFPNYSSELNVNALLLGDSALYLCASNFDTTNEKLFFGSGTQLSVL.

This chain links TRBV7-9 with TRBJ2-7, with TRBD1 as a possible D gene (6 bases). CDR1 is SEHNR, CDR2 FQNEAQ, per germline (reference sequence). With 2 bases removed from V and 1 base from J, the gap between germline ends came to 12 bases. CDR3 length: 15 residues. CDR3 residues: CASSLYPDSSYEQYF. The CDR3 DNA reads as TGTGCCAGCAGCTTATATCCGGACAGTTCCTACGAGCAGTACTTC.

This sequence joins TRBV5-6 and TRBJ1-1; D gene unclear. Trimming shortened V by 1 base and J by 1 base, and 14 bases separated the two germline ends. The V gene's germline CDR1 is SGHDT and CDR2 YYEEEE. The CDR3 length is 16 residues. The CDR3 sequence is CASSLMFGQWNTEAFF. CDR3 sequence (DNA): TGTGCCAGCAGCTTGATGTTTGGGCAGTGGAACACTGAAGCTTTCTTT.

In its sample, this clone was seen once. The chain is built from TRBV10-3 and TRBJ2-7; D is possibly TRBD1 (6 bases). The CDR3 covers 15 residues. The ends were cut back, 3 bases at V and 4 bases at J, with 16 bases in the middle. Germline V lookup: CDR1 ENHRY, CDR2 SYGVKD. In nucleotides, the CDR3 is TGTGCCATCAGTGACCAGGGGCGCAGCAGGTACGAGCAGTACTTC. Its protein product is CAISDQGRSRYEQYF.

This chain uses TRBV6-1 with TRBJ2-7; D is perhaps TRBD1 (6 bases). This CDR3 comprises 13 residues. CDR1 and CDR2 (germline): MNHNS, SASEGT. V dropped 11 bases and J dropped 2 bases, with 16 bases sitting between them. The CDR3 DNA reads as TGTGCCTGTATCACAGGGCTTACCTACGAGCAGTACTTC. This gives the protein CACITGLTYEQYF.